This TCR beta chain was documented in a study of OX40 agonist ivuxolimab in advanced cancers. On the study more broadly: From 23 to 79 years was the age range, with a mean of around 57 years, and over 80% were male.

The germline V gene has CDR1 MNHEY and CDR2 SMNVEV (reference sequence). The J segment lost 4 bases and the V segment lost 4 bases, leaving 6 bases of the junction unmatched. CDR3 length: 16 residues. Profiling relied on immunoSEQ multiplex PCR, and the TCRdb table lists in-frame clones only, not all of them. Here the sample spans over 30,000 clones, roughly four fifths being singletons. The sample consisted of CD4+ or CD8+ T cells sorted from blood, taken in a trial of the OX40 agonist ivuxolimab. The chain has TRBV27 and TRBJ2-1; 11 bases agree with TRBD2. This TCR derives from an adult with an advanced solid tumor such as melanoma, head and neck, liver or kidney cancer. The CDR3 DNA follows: TGTGCCAGCAGTTCGACTAGCGGGACCTTATACAATGAGCAGTTCTTC. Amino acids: CASSSTSGTLYNEQFF.